The entry that follows covers one T cell receptor beta chain sequence. These data come from a study of beta chain features in type 1 diabetes. About the study: About 110 million sorted cells were examined across all samples.

V was cut by 6 bases and J by 0 bases, with 14 bases left in between. The germline V gene has CDR1 SEHNR and CDR2 FQNEAQ (reference sequence). CDR3 size: 15 residues. Expressed TCRB transcripts were sequenced because the isolated RNA had all been reverse transcribed beforehand. Repertoires were generated with immunoSEQ multiplex PCR, while TCRdb's copy carries only in-frame clones and drops some. The profile shows around 200,000 clones, 13% of them singletons. The sequence was obtained from a woman between 18 and 30 years old in good health. The V gene is TRBV7-9, the J gene TRBJ2-5; TRBD2 is a possible D gene (6 bases). Sequenced material: central memory CD4+ T cells from blood. CDR3 bases: TGTGCCAGCAGACCAAGTGGACTAAACCAAGAGACCCAGTACTTC. This translates into CASRPSGLNQETQYF.